These 15 T cell receptor beta chains share one sample of origin, sequenced in a study of shared clonotypes between healthy human individuals. Terminally differentiated effector memory CD45RA+ cells were excluded from the naive CD8 cells, which were CD45RO-negative and positively selected for CCR7. Data came from immunoSEQ multiplex PCR; TCRdb stores just in-frame clones and leaves some out. There are 2 million or so clones in the sample; just under 95% occur only once, and 0.9% to 1.4% lies in the top ten. The sequencing input was naive CD8+ T cells sorted from blood. All receptors derive from a man between 18 and 35 years old in good health.

This clone was detected once. The V call is TRBV7-8, the J call TRBJ1-1; D is possibly TRBD1 (5 bases). The V gene lost 3 bases and the J gene lost 6 bases, with 8 bases spanning the gap. CDR1 and CDR2 from the germline V gene are SGHVS and FQNEAQ. The CDR3 contains 12 residues. This chain's CDR3 is CASSLMGPEAFF. For the CDR3, the DNA is TGTGCCAGCAGCTTGATGGGGCCTGAAGCTTTCTTT.

This clone was observed a single time. CDR3 amino acids: CASSLDVLETQYF. For the CDR3, the DNA is TGTGCCAGCAGCTTAGACGTGTTGGAGACCCAGTACTTC. The chain recombines TRBV7-9 with TRBJ2-5; D is unresolved. CDR1 is SEHNR, CDR2 FQNEAQ, per germline (reference sequence). This CDR3 region has 13 residues. Trimming cost V 1 base and J 5 bases, with 8 bases left between them. Supplemented by reference TRBV7-9 and TRBJ2-5, the full variable domain reads DTGVSQNPRHKITKRGQNVTFRCDPISEHNRLYWYRQTLGQGPEFLTYFQNEAQLEKSRLLSDRFSAERPKGSFSTLEIQRTEQGDSAMYLCASSLDVLETQYFGPGTRLLVL.

This chain links TRBV6-5 with TRBJ2-1, with D possibly TRBD1 on 5 matching bases. V lost 8 bases and J lost 8, with 13 bases in between. This CDR3 is built from 12 residues. CDR1 MNHEY and CDR2 SVGAGI come from the germline V gene. The CDR3 loop is CASGHSRDEQFF. CDR3 DNA sequence: TGTGCCAGCGGACACTCCCGGGATGAGCAGTTCTTC.

Details on this clone: This sample includes further DNA sequences coding for the same CDR3. This chain's CDR3 is CASSLGQGYEQYF. The CDR3 bases are TGTGCCAGCAGCCTAGGACAGGGGTACGAGCAGTACTTC. The V and J genes are TRBV6-5 and TRBJ2-7; 9 bases are a match to TRBD1. Germline values: CDR1 MNHEY, CDR2 SVGAGI. The junction had 4 bases not matched to a gene; V was cut back by 6 bases and J by 4 bases. The CDR3 extends over 13 amino acids.

The chain joins TRBV6-1 to TRBJ2-7; perhaps D is TRBD1 or TRBD2 (5 bases each). With 3 bases removed from V and 0 bases from J, the gap between germline ends came to 12 bases. The germline V gene has CDR1 MNHNS and CDR2 SASEGT. The CDR3 is made up of 15 amino acids. The CDR3 DNA reads TGTGCCAGCAGTGATGAGGGGCGAAGCTCCTACGAGCAGTACTTC. Amino acids: CASSDEGRSSYEQYF.

V is TRBV28 and J is TRBJ1-2, with 9 bases that match TRBD1. Losses at the gene ends were 3 bases for V and 8 bases for J; bases not matched to a gene: 10. Germline-derived CDR1 and CDR2 are MDHEN and SYDVKM. The CDR3 is 15 residues long. CDR3 in DNA: TGTGCCAGCAGTTTTCGAACGTACAGGGGGCACGGCTACACCTTC. Amino acid sequence: CASSFRTYRGHGYTF.

The chain links TRBV5-5 to TRBJ2-7; TRBD2 might be the D (5 bases). Germline assignment: CDR1 SGHKS and CDR2 YYEKEE (reference sequence). This CDR3 is built from 15 residues. The V and J ends lost 0 bases and 2 bases respectively, with 12 bases between them. CDR3 DNA sequence: TGTGCCAGCAGCTTGGGTCTAGCTGGTCCCTACGAGCAGTACTTC. This encodes CASSLGLAGPYEQYF.

V usage is TRBV7-2 and J usage is TRBJ1-5; D ambiguous. Trimming pared 2 bases from V and 3 bases from J, leaving 11 bases between. This CDR3 has 15 amino acids. Germline assignment: CDR1 SGHTA and CDR2 FQGNSA. Here the CDR3 DNA reads TGTGCCAGCAGCTTAATAAGTTACCCCAATCAGCCCCAGCATTTT. Protein sequence: CASSLISYPNQPQHF.

V is TRBV30 and J is TRBJ2-1; D not certain. V was shortened by 2 bases and J by 6 bases, with 8 bases between the two germline ends. There are 12 residues in the CDR3. The germline gives CDR1 GTSNPN, CDR2 SVGIG (reference sequence). In nucleotides, the CDR3 is TGTGCCTGGAGTTTCTCGGGCAATGAGCAGTTCTTC. This sequence encodes CAWSFSGNEQFF.

With regard to this clone: Mismatch with germline at one junction end may stem from a read error. This specimen includes other DNA sequences encoding the same CDR3. V is TRBV10-2 and J is TRBJ2-7; D unclear. Germline values: CDR1 WSHSY, CDR2 SAAADI. There are 12 residues in the CDR3. This CDR3 is CASRESSYEQYF. For the CDR3, the DNA is TGCGCCAGCAGGGAGTCCTCCTACGAGCAGTACTTC.

With regard to this clone: Other DNA sequences from this sample encode an identical CDR3 as well. The genes are TRBV19 and TRBJ2-7, with D hard to call. This CDR3 spans 13 amino acids. The V gene lost 5 bases and the J gene lost 2 bases, with 10 bases spanning the gap. CDR1 and CDR2 (germline): LNHDA, SQIVND (reference sequence). The CDR3: CASSSGLPYEQYF. For the CDR3, the DNA is TGTGCCAGTAGTTCTGGTCTACCCTACGAGCAGTACTTC.

V and J are TRBV13 and TRBJ2-3; a weak D match, TRBD1 (5 bases). The germline V and J ends were trimmed by 3 bases and 0 bases, with 13 bases remaining between them. CDR1 is PRHDT and CDR2 is FYEKMQ in the germline V gene (reference sequence). This CDR3 is built from 16 residues. The CDR3 nucleotides read TGTGCCAGCAGCTTCACAGGAAATCCTAGCACAGATACGCAGTATTTT. It encodes CASSFTGNPSTDTQYF.

The chain uses TRBV27 and TRBJ1-4; the match to TRBD1 covers 9 bases. Germline assignment: CDR1 MNHEY and CDR2 SMNVEV (reference sequence). CDR3 size: 14 residues. The V segment lost 4 bases and the J segment 5 bases; nucleotides outside the gene matches: 2. Written as DNA, the CDR3 is TGTGCCAGCAGTTGGACAGGGGCGAATGAAAAACTGTTTTTT. Translated: CASSWTGANEKLFF.

This clone was seen once. The chain combines TRBV6-5 with TRBJ2-3; TRBD2 agrees at 13 bases. The germline gives CDR1 MNHEY, CDR2 SVGAGI. Trimming took 4 bases from V and 5 from J; bases not matched to a gene: 3. This CDR3 has 15 residues. CDR3 protein: CASSFGLAGVDTQYF. Here the CDR3 DNA reads TGTGCCAGCAGTTTCGGACTAGCGGGAGTAGATACGCAGTATTTT.

This clone was picked up one time. This chain links TRBV7-2 with TRBJ2-5, with D unresolved. Per the germline V gene, CDR1 is SGHTA and CDR2 is FQGNSA. Trimming took 1 base from V and 4 from J, leaving 13 bases between them. This CDR3 is built from 15 residues. The CDR3, as DNA: TGTGCCAGCAGCTTAGAGTTTGGTAGAGGAGAGACCCAGTACTTC. This codes for CASSLEFGRGETQYF.